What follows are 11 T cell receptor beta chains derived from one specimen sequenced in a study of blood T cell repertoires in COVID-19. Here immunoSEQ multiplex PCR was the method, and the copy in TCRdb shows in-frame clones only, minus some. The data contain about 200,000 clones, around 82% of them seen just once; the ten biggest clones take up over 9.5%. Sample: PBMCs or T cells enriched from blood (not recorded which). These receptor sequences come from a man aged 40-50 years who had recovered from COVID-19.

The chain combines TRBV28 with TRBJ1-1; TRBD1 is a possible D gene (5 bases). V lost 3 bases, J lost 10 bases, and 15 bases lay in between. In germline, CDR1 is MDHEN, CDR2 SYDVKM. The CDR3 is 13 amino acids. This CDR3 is CASSFYNERGAFF. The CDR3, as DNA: TGTGCCAGCAGTTTCTACAACGAAAGGGGAGCTTTCTTT.

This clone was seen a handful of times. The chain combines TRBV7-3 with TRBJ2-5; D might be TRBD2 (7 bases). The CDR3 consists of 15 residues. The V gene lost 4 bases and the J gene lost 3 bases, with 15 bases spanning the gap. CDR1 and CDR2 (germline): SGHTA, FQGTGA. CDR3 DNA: TGTGCCAGCAGCTCCAGGGGAGGGGGAGAAGAGACCCAGTACTTC. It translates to CASSSRGGGEETQYF.

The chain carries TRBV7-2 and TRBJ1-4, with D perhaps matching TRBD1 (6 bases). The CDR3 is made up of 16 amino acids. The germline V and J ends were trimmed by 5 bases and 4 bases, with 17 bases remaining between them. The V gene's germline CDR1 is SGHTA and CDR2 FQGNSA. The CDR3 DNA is TGTGCCAGCAGCGAGGGGGGGTACAGACATAATGAAAAACTGTTTTTT. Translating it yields CASSEGGYRHNEKLFF.

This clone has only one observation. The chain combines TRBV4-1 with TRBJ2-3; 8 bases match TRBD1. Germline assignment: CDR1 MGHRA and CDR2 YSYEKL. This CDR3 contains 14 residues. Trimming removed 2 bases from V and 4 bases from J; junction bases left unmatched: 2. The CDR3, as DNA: TGCGCCAGCAGCCAACCGACAGGGGCAGATACGCAGTATTTT. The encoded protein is CASSQPTGADTQYF.

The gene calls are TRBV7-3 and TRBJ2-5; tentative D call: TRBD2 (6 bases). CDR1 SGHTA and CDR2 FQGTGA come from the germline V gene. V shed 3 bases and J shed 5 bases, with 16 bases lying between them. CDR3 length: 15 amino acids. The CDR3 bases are TGTGCCAGCAGCTTCCAGGGTAGCGGAAGGGAGACCCAGTACTTC. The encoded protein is CASSFQGSGRETQYF. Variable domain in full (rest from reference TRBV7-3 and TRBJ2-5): GAGVSQTPSNKVTEKGKYVELRCDPISGHTALYWYRQSLGQGPEFLIYFQGTGAADDSGLPNDRFFAVRPEGSVSTLKIQRTERGDSAVYLCASSFQGSGRETQYFGPGTRLLVL.

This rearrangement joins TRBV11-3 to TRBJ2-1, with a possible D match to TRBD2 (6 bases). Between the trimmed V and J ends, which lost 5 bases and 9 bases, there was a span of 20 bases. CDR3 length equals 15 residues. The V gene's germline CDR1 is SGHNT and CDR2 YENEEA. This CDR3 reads CASSPRDSRVGEQFF. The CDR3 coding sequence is TGTGCCAGCAGCCCCCGGGACTCCCGGGTGGGTGAGCAGTTCTTC.

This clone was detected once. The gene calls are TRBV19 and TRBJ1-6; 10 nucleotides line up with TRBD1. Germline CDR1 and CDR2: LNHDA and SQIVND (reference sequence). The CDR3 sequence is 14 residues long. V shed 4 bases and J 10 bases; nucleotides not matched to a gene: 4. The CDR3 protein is CASSRGQGKSPLHF. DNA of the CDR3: TGTGCCAGTAGTAGGGGACAGGGGAAGTCACCCCTCCACTTT.

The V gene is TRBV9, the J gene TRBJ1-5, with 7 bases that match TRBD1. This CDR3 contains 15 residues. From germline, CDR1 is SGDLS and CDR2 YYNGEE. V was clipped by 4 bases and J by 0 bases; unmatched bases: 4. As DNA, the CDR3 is TGTGCCAGCAGCCGGGACAGAAATAGCAATCAGCCCCAGCATTTT. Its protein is CASSRDRNSNQPQHF.

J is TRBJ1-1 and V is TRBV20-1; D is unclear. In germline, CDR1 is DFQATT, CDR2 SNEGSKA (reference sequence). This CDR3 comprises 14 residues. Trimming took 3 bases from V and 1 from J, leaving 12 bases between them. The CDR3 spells CSASNFLSNTEAFF. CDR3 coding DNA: TGCAGTGCTAGTAATTTTCTGTCGAACACTGAAGCTTTCTTT.

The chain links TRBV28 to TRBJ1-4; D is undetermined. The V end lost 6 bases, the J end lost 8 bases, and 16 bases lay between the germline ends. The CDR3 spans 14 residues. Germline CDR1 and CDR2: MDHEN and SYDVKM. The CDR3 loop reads CASSQNPRAEKLFF. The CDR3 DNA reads TGTGCCAGCAGCCAGAACCCTCGTGCCGAAAAACTGTTTTTT.

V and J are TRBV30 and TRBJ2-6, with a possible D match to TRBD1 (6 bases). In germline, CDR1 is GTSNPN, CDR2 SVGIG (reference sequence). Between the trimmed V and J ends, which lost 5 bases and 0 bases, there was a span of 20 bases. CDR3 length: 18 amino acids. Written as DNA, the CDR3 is TGTGCCTGGGCAATGACAGGTATCAGCCCCTCTGGGGCCAACGTCCTGACTTTC. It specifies CAWAMTGISPSGANVLTF.